The sequence of this TCR beta chain was determined in a study of blood T cells in healthy people across ages. General study findings and limits: The long-lived group displayed more naive CD4+ cells, plus higher diversity, than the aged donors did.

Each sample yielded at least 5.5 micrograms of PBMC total RNA. Primed by a sample-barcoded 5' primer and a J-beta primer mix, a second PCR proceeded for about 6 to 11 cycles. From the 5' RACE reads, TCRdb called clonotypes with MiXCR, one entry per CDR3 protein. The sample yields roughly 800,000 distinct CDR3 sequences, approximately 24% seen once. The germline V gene encodes CDR1 SNHLY and CDR2 FYNNEI. This CDR3 comprises 17 residues. J lost 2 bases, V lost 5 bases, and 8 bases had no gene match. This clonotype appeared a few times. Its antigen remains unknown. These records were also assigned to another study, of T cells of mothers and their children. That study adds: Every mother supplied over 9 million TCR beta CDR3 reads and every child 2.5 million to 3.5 million. It was related mother-child pairs that showed slightly higher overlap than unrelated pairs, without reaching significance.

The TCR was taken from a boy between 10 and 17 years old in good health. The V gene is TRBV2, the J gene TRBJ2-1; 11 bases are shared with TRBD2. Sequencing was done on a sample of blood. Here the CDR3 reads CASSYPSGGRTYNEQFF. As DNA, the CDR3 is TGTGCCAGCAGTTATCCTAGCGGGGGGAGGACCTACAATGAGCAGTTCTTC.